One and the same sample provided the 8 T cell receptor beta chains below, sequenced in a study of control samples from healthy donors and cancer patients. This table comes from immunoSEQ multiplex PCR, and its TCRdb copy is limited to in-frame clones, with some not included. This sample has roughly 64,000 clones, with 90% found just once. Sequenced material: PBMCs. These receptors all stem from a woman in her fifties or sixties with colorectal cancer.

This clone was found once. The chain has TRBV7-3 and TRBJ2-7, with D unclear. Germline-derived CDR1 and CDR2 are SGHTA and FQGTGA. V dropped 5 bases and J dropped 0 bases, with 14 bases sitting between them. CDR3 size: 15 residues. DNA of the CDR3: TGTGCCAGCAGCCTGACACGACTGAGCTCCTACGAGCAGTACTTC. It codes for CASSLTRLSSYEQYF.

This chain links TRBV21-1 with TRBJ1-1; the D segment call TRBD1 is taken from the table without a DNA check. TRBV21-1 is labeled a pseudogene. CDR3 length equals 18 residues. The CDR3 spells CASSKVWGRAPARGQAFF. CDR3 nucleotides: TGTGCCAGCAGCAAAGTTTGGGGCAGGGCCCCGGCGCGTGGGCAAGCTTTCTTT.

V gene TRBV29-1 combines with J gene TRBJ1-2; tentatively, D is TRBD1 (5 bases). This CDR3 is 13 amino acids long. V shed 6 bases and J shed 4 bases, with 15 bases lying between them. Germline-derived CDR1 and CDR2 are SQVTM and ANQGSEA. The CDR3 spells CSVWDGESYGYTF. CDR3 DNA sequence: TGCAGCGTGTGGGACGGAGAATCCTATGGCTACACCTTC.

The V and J genes are TRBV5-1 and TRBJ2-2; the match to TRBD2 covers 8 bases. The germline V gene has CDR1 SGHRS and CDR2 YFSETQ. CDR3 length: 15 residues. V was clipped by 3 bases and J by 6 bases; unmatched bases: 7. CDR3 amino acids: CASSSGGKGAGELFF. In nucleotides, the CDR3 is TGCGCCAGCAGCTCGGGGGGGAAGGGGGCCGGGGAGCTGTTTTTT.

V usage is TRBV3-1 (or the pseudogene TRBV3-2) and J usage is TRBJ2-7; TRBD1 agrees at 8 bases. The CDR3 is made up of 13 amino acids. Germline loops: CDR1 LGHDT, CDR2 YNNKEL (reference sequence). V lost 1 base and J lost 5; bases outside the gene matches: 1. For the CDR3, the DNA is TGTGCCAGCAGCCAAGCGACAGGGGACGAGCAGTACTTC. This translates into CASSQATGDEQYF.

This chain links TRBV5-1 with TRBJ2-2; D not resolved. In germline, CDR1 is SGHRS, CDR2 YFSETQ. CDR3 length equals 13 residues. V dropped 4 bases and J dropped 8 bases, with 12 bases sitting between them. DNA for the CDR3: TGCGCCAGCAGCCGGCCACCGTTAGGGGAGCTGTTTTTT. Translation gives CASSRPPLGELFF.

This clone was observed a single time. The chain combines TRBV5-1 with TRBJ2-7; 11 bases line up with TRBD2. Germline CDR1 and CDR2: SGHRS and YFSETQ. The CDR3 is 16 residues long. V dropped 0 bases and J dropped 5; count of bases not matched to a gene: 7. CDR3 sequence reads: CASSLGGLAGGHEQYF. Written as DNA, the CDR3 is TGCGCCAGCAGCTTGGGGGGGCTAGCGGGAGGCCACGAGCAGTACTTC.

This clone appeared a single time. This sequence joins TRBV9 and TRBJ2-1, with 9 bases lining up with TRBD2. Trimming at V came to 0 bases and at J to 6 bases, leaving 4 bases not matched to a gene. This CDR3 is built from 15 residues. Germline V gene sequence: CDR1 SGDLS, CDR2 YYNGEE. The CDR3 DNA reads as TGTGCCAGCAGCGTAGTTCTAGCGGGGCTCAATGAGCAGTTCTTC. Its protein product is CASSVVLAGLNEQFF.